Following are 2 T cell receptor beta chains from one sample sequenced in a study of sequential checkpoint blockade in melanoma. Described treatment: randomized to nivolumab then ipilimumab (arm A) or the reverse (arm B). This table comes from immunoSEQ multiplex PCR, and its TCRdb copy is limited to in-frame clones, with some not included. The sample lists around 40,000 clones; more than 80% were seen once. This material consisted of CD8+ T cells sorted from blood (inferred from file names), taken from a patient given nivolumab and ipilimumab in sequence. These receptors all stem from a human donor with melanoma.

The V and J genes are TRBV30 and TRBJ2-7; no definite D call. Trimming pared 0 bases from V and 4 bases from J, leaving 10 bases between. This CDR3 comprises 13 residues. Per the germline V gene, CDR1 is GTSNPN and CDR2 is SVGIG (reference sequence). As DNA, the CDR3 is TGTGCCTGGAGTGTACACGGGTCTTACGAGCAGTACTTC. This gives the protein CAWSVHGSYEQYF.

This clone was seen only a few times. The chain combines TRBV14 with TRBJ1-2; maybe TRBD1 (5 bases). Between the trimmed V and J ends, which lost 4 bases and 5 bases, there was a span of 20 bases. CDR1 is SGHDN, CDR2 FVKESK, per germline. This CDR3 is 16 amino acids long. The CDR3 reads CASSPGTAGLPYGYTF. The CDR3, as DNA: TGTGCCAGCAGCCCAGGGACTGCGGGGTTACCGTATGGCTACACCTTC.